This TCR beta chain came from a study of OX40 agonist ivuxolimab in advanced cancers. The overall study: As their treatment, patients were administered ivuxolimab, an agonistic anti-OX40 (CD134) antibody. Partial responses were observed in three patients, of whom one had hepatocellular carcinoma and two had cutaneous melanoma.

General study results and limits: At doses 0.1 to 3.0 mg/kg, CD4+ and CD8+ clones expanded.

Blood draws occurred at baseline, cycle 4 day 1, and cycle 7 day 1. CDR3 length: 18 residues. Germline V gene data show CDR1 as SGHRS and CDR2 as YFSETQ. After removal of 1 base from V and 3 bases from J, the junction contained 13 bases not matched to a gene. The assay was immunoSEQ multiplex PCR, and TCRdb's table has in-frame clones only and misses some. The repertoire consists of some 65,000 clones, with around 85% occurring once and the leading ten covering roughly 4%. On this clone: Its antigen is as yet unknown.

This sequence originates from an adult with an advanced solid tumor such as melanoma, head and neck, liver or kidney cancer. Source: CD4+ or CD8+ T cells sorted from blood, taken in a trial of the OX40 agonist ivuxolimab. The V gene is TRBV5-1, the J gene TRBJ2-7; TRBD1 matches at 10 bases. The chain's CDR3 is CASSLTTSGQGFYYEQYF. CDR3 DNA: TGCGCCAGCAGCTTGACTACATCGGGACAGGGGTTTTACTACGAGCAGTACTTC.